Below, 9 T cell receptor beta chains from the same sample are listed, as sequenced in a study of T-cell reconstitution after alpha-beta-depleted transplantation in children. Library preparation (for TCRbeta) was performed with unique molecular identifiers. Via MiXCR, TCRdb re-called the PCR reads, giving one row per CDR3 protein. This table holds approximately 290,000 distinct CDR3 sequences, around 10% found once. The source material was peripheral blood, sampled 180 days after TCRalphabeta/CD19-depleted stem cell transplant. The receptors were sampled from a male patient between 2 and 15 years old who had a stem cell transplant for chronic granulomatous disease, so the T cells may come from the graft donor.

This clonotype was detected many times. This sequence joins TRBV28 and TRBJ2-2; the D call may be TRBD1 or TRBD2 (5 bases each). Deletions cut 3 bases from V and 5 bases from J, with 13 bases between. Germline V gene data show CDR1 as MDHEN and CDR2 as SYDVKM. The CDR3 extends over 15 amino acids. This chain's CDR3 is CASSLWGSGTGELFF. CDR3 nucleotides: TGTGCCAGCAGTTTGTGGGGGAGTGGGACCGGGGAGCTGTTTTTT.

This clonotype appeared many times. This chain links TRBV10-3 with TRBJ2-5; the D gene is possibly TRBD2 (5 bases). Between the trimmed V and J ends, which lost 0 bases and 5 bases, there was a span of 13 bases. The length of the CDR3 is 15 residues. The germline V gene has CDR1 ENHRY and CDR2 SYGVKD. The CDR3 region is CAISESGSFVETQYF. The CDR3 DNA reads as TGTGCCATCAGTGAGTCAGGGAGTTTCGTGGAGACCCAGTACTTC.

As for this clonotype: A much larger clone differs from this one at a single base, so this may be a read error. The chain couples TRBV24-1 to TRBJ2-5; weak D call: TRBD1 (5 bases). CDR1 and CDR2 from the germline V gene are KGHDR and SFDVKD. Trimming left V 5 bases short and J 2 bases short, with 14 bases between. CDR3 length: 15 amino acids. Here the CDR3 DNA reads TGTGCCACCAGTGCAGAGTTAAGGGGACAAGAGACCCAGTACTTC. This encodes CATSAELRGQETQYF.

This clonotype appeared many times. The chain links TRBV20-1 to TRBJ2-1; TRBD1 or TRBD2 may be the D gene (5 bases each). The CDR3 contains 15 residues. V was trimmed by 8 bases and J by 7 bases, leaving 24 bases between them. Germline lookup yields CDR1 DFQATT and CDR2 SNEGSKA (reference sequence). The CDR3 is CSTQRVGRTWNEQFF. The DNA of the CDR3 is TGCAGTACTCAGAGGGTGGGACGCACATGGAATGAGCAGTTCTTC.

Turning to this clonotype: A much larger clone lies a single base off, so this may be a read error. The chain employs TRBV20-1 and TRBJ1-1, with a weak D call TRBD1 (5 bases). In germline, CDR1 is DFQATT, CDR2 SNEGSKA (reference sequence). V was pared by 3 bases and J by 7 bases, with 24 bases between. The CDR3 contains 16 residues. The CDR3 nucleotides read TGCAGTGCTAGTTTTGAGGGACCCTGGAGATCAATTGAAGCTTTCTTT. Translating gives CSASFEGPWRSIEAFF.

V gene TRBV12-3 or TRBV12-4 combines with J gene TRBJ1-2; 10 bases align to TRBD1. Germline trimming cut 5 bases from V and 2 bases from J; bases unmatched to any gene: 5. The CDR3 extends over 15 amino acids. CDR3 loop: CASSPRQGANYGYTF. DNA of the CDR3: TGTGCCAGCAGTCCACGACAGGGGGCGAACTATGGCTACACCTTC.

Ten or more counts support this clonotype. This chain links TRBV18 with TRBJ1-5, with D perhaps TRBD1 (6 bases). This CDR3 is built from 15 residues. In germline, CDR1 is KGHSH, CDR2 LQKENI. Trimming left V 8 bases short and J 3 bases short, with 17 bases between. The CDR3 region is CASTTTTGNNQPQHF. CDR3 bases: TGTGCCAGCACGACCACCACAGGGAACAATCAGCCCCAGCATTTT.

This clonotype was recorded at least ten times. The CDR3 loop reads CSVAQGFYEQYF. CDR3 bases: TGCAGCGTTGCCCAGGGTTTCTACGAGCAGTACTTC. The J gene is TRBJ2-7, the V gene TRBV29-1; a weak D match, TRBD1 (5 bases). This CDR3 has 12 residues. The ends were cut back, 4 bases at V and 3 bases at J, with 10 bases in the middle. Germline V gene data show CDR1 as SQVTM and CDR2 as ANQGSEA.

The chain links TRBV7-9 to TRBJ1-2; 8 bases are shared with TRBD1. The J segment lost 8 bases and the V segment lost 5 bases, leaving 10 bases of the junction unmatched. Germline lookup yields CDR1 SEHNR and CDR2 FQNEAQ (reference sequence). The CDR3 totals 14 residues. CDR3 residues: CASSHEGTGQGYTF. For the CDR3, the DNA is TGTGCCAGCAGCCATGAGGGGACAGGCCAAGGCTACACCTTC.